These T cell receptor beta chains were read from a single sample in a study of Graves' ophthalmopathy and Graves' hyperthyroidism. TCRdb independently ran MiXCR on the multiplex PCR reads; one entry per CDR3 protein. The table includes some 1.1 million distinct CDR3 sequences, about 40% detected once. Sequencing was carried out using peripheral blood or thyroid tissue (not recorded which). All receptors derive from an adult man with Graves' hyperthyroidism. The CDR3 runs from the conserved cysteine through the conserved F or W. Each record gives: J gene, clone size, D gene, V gene, CDR3 DNA, CDR3 protein. The D gene is left open where the match is weak. Some rows have no size entry. The others give once, few or many, or a class for an expanded clone.

>TRBJ1-1|-|-|TRBV7-9
TGTGCAGGAGATGAGGCAGACACTGAAGCTTTCTTT
CAGDEADTEAFF
>TRBJ2-2|once|TRBD1|TRBV20-1
TGCAGTGATAGCCGACAGGGTGATAACACCGGGGAGCTGTTTTTT
CSDSRQGDNTGELFF
>TRBJ2-5|many|TRBD1|TRBV20-1
TGCAGTGCGAACGGAGGGACAGGGGGCGCGGAGACCCAGTACTTC
CSANGGTGGAETQYF
>TRBJ1-5|many|-|TRBV7-2
TGTGCCAGCAGGTCCGGGGCAGGTCAGCCCCAGCATTTT
CASRSGAGQPQHF
>TRBJ1-6|-|-|TRBV10-2
TGCGCCAGCAGTGAAAGCCAGGGTCCCCTCCACTTT
CASSESQGPLHF
>TRBJ2-5|-|-|TRBV7-2
TGTGCCAGCACCCGCGGTGCTAGGGGCAGGGAGACCCAGTACTTC
CASTRGARGRETQYF
>TRBJ2-5|-|TRBD2|TRBV7-2
TGTGCCAGCAGCTTAGGGACTAGCGGGGGGTTGAGTACCCAGTACTTC
CASSLGTSGGLSTQYF
>TRBJ1-1|many|-|TRBV7-9
TGTGCCAGCAGCTTAGCAATAGGGCTAAACACTGAAGCTTTCTTT
CASSLAIGLNTEAFF
>TRBJ2-2|many|-|TRBV5-1
TGCGCCAGCAGCTACCAAGGGGGACTTTGGGGGGAGCTGTTTTTT
CASSYQGGLWGELFF
>TRBJ2-7|many|-|TRBV15
TGTGCCACCAGCAGGGATTCGACCTACGAGCAGTACTTC
CATSRDSTYEQYF
>TRBJ2-2|few|TRBD1|TRBV12-3/TRBV12-4
TGTGCCATTCGAACAGGGGGCAGAAACACCGGGGAGCTGTTTTTT
CAIRTGGRNTGELFF
>TRBJ2-3|many|-|TRBV29-1
TGCAGCGTGGATGGGAGTTGGGAAGATACGCAGTATTTT
CSVDGSWEDTQYF
>TRBJ2-7|many|-|TRBV15
TGTGCCACCAGCAGAGCAGACAGTCCATACGAGCAGTACTTC
CATSRADSPYEQYF
>TRBJ2-7|few|TRBD2|TRBV19
TGTGCCAGTAGTATAGATGAGACTAGCGGGATCTACGAGCAGTACTTC
CASSIDETSGIYEQYF
>TRBJ1-1|-|TRBD1|TRBV15
TGTGCCACCCAATCGACAGGGGTCACTGAAGCTTTCTTT
CATQSTGVTEAFF
>TRBJ1-5|-|TRBD1|TRBV12-3/TRBV12-4
TGTGCCAGCAGTCACGACAGGGATCCAAGCAATCAGCCCCAGCATTTT
CASSHDRDPSNQPQHF
>TRBJ1-1|many|-|TRBV12-3/TRBV12-4
TGTGCCAGCAGTTTTGGGGGGAAGACTGAAGCTTTCTTT
CASSFGGKTEAFF
>TRBJ2-7|once|-|TRBV10-3
TGTGCCAGCAGTTACGTTGGGCACATGGGGGCCTTGTACGAGCAGTACTTC
CASSYVGHMGALYEQYF
>TRBJ1-6|-|TRBD1|TRBV7-2
TGTGCCAGCAGCTTAGGCAGGGGGCATTCACCCCTCCACTTT
CASSLGRGHSPLHF
>TRBJ1-5|many|TRBD1|TRBV10-3
TGTGCCATCGGACAGGGAGACTATAGCAATCAGCCCCAGCATTTT
CAIGQGDYSNQPQHF
>TRBJ2-5|many|TRBD1|TRBV11-2
TGTGCCAGCAGCCGTCCCGGGACAGGGGTCCTCCCCCAAGAGACCCAGTACTTC
CASSRPGTGVLPQETQYF
>TRBJ2-7|many|-|TRBV29-1
TGCAGCGTTGAGGACGGATCCTACGAGCAGTACTTC
CSVEDGSYEQYF
>TRBJ2-6|once|TRBD2|TRBV10-3
TGTGCCATCAGTGACCCAATCGGGGGGGCAAACGTCCTGACTTTC
CAISDPIGGANVLTF
>TRBJ2-7|-|TRBD2|TRBV7-9
TGTGCCAGCAGCCACCGGACTAGCGGGAGAGGCGAGCAGTACTTC
CASSHRTSGRGEQYF
>TRBJ1-1|many|-|TRBV29-1
TGCAGCGTTGAGGGCGGGACTGAAGCTTTCTTT
CSVEGGTEAFF
>TRBJ2-7|-|-|TRBV3-1
TGTGCCAGCAGCCAAATCGTCTCCTATCACGAGCAGTACTTC
CASSQIVSYHEQYF
>TRBJ2-3|few|TRBD2|TRBV24-1
TGTGCCACCAGCGCGAAGCGGGGAACAGATACGCAGTATTTT
CATSAKRGTDTQYF
>TRBJ2-5|many|-|TRBV7-8
TGTGCCAGCAGCTCACGACAGAAAGAGACCCAGTACTTC
CASSSRQKETQYF
>TRBJ2-5|many|-|TRBV29-1
TGCAGCGTTTCCTTCGACGGGAGAGATGAAGAGACCCAGTACTTC
CSVSFDGRDEETQYF
>TRBJ2-7|-|TRBD1|TRBV11-2
TGTGCCAGCAGCTTGACAGGGGACAGAGGCGAGCAGTACTTC
CASSLTGDRGEQYF
>TRBJ2-7|-|TRBD1|TRBV2
TGTGCCAGCCGAGTGGACAGGGGGAACGCCTACGAGCAGTACTTC
CASRVDRGNAYEQYF
>TRBJ1-5|many|TRBD1|TRBV20-1
TGCAGTGCTAGCCAACAGGACAGGGATCAGCCCCAGCATTTT
CSASQQDRDQPQHF
>TRBJ1-5|-|-|TRBV15
TGTGCCACCAGCAGAGATGGGTGGGGGCTGCTAAATCAGTCCCAGCATTTT
CATSRDGWGLLNQSQHF